A single sample gave rise to the 22 T cell receptor beta chains below, sequenced in a study of shared clonotypes between healthy human individuals. Sequencing was performed with immunoSEQ multiplex PCR; in TCRdb, only in-frame clones are kept and a portion is missing. Of approximately 2.1 million clones listed, over 90% are singletons. The sequenced sample consisted of naive CD4+ T cells from PBMCs. Subset in this sample: CD45RA+ positively selected. Every receptor here comes from a man aged 18-30 years in good health. Some clones in this sample may be carry-over from other donors' samples.

The rearrangement uses TRBV5-1 and TRBJ2-7, with 10 bases fitting TRBD2. Looked up from germline, CDR1 is SGHRS and CDR2 is YFSETQ. The trim removed 0 bases at V and 3 bases at J, leaving 9 bases unmatched. The length of the CDR3 is 17 residues. This chain's CDR3 is CASSLVVAGGSGYEQYF. In DNA, the CDR3 is TGCGCCAGCAGCTTGGTGGTAGCGGGAGGTTCGGGCTACGAGCAGTACTTC.

The gene calls are TRBV4-1 and TRBJ1-1, with D perhaps TRBD1 (5 bases). Germline V gives CDR1 MGHRA, CDR2 YSYEKL. V was pared by 0 bases and J by 3 bases, with 23 bases between. This CDR3 spans 19 amino acids. CDR3 DNA: TGCGCCAGCAGCCAAGATCTCGGGGGGGTAGGGAGAAGGGACACTGAAGCTTTCTTT. Its translation: CASSQDLGGVGRRDTEAFF.

This clone was recorded once. The chain links TRBV5-1 to TRBJ2-1; D remains unclear. In germline, CDR1 is SGHRS, CDR2 YFSETQ. V shed 1 base and J shed 10 bases, with 12 bases lying between them. This CDR3 region has 13 residues. DNA for the CDR3: TGCGCCAGCAGCTTGATGTTGTCCGGCGAGCAGTTCTTC. Its protein product is CASSLMLSGEQFF.

Concerning this clone: Distinct nucleotide sequences in the sample also encode this CDR3. The CDR3 loop is CASSASGSSYEQYF. CDR3 bases: TGTGCCAGCAGCGCGAGCGGGAGCTCCTACGAGCAGTACTTC. V usage is TRBV7-9 and J usage is TRBJ2-7, with 8 positions matching TRBD2. Germline trimming cut 5 bases from V and 0 bases from J; bases unmatched to any gene: 3. Per germline, CDR1 SEHNR and CDR2 FQNEAQ (reference sequence). This CDR3 spans 14 amino acids. Full variable domain (outside the CDR3, taken from reference TRBV7-9 and TRBJ2-7): DTGVSQNPRHKITKRGQNVTFRCDPISEHNRLYWYRQTLGQGPEFLTYFQNEAQLEKSRLLSDRFSAERPKGSFSTLEIQRTEQGDSAMYLCASSASGSSYEQYFGPGTRLTVT.

V is TRBV7-3 and J is TRBJ2-1, with D unresolved. The CDR3 runs 13 residues. V lost 2 bases to trimming and J lost 3 bases, with 5 bases between them. CDR1 and CDR2 (germline): SGHTA, FQGTGA. The CDR3 loop is CASSLLGYNEQFF. The DNA of the CDR3 is TGTGCCAGCAGCTTACTAGGCTACAATGAGCAGTTCTTC.

The count of this clone is one. The sample contains more than one DNA sequence encoding this CDR3. V gene TRBV9 combines with J gene TRBJ2-1; D may be TRBD2 (6 bases). Trimming took off 0 bases at V and 1 base at J, with 8 bases between the two ends. There are 15 residues in the CDR3. Germline-derived CDR1 and CDR2 are SGDLS and YYNGEE. Here the CDR3 DNA reads TGTGCCAGCAGCGTAGTGGGGGGTTCCTACAATGAGCAGTTCTTC. It yields the protein CASSVVGGSYNEQFF.

Here the CDR3 DNA reads TGTGCCAGCAGCTTAGAGGGAGGGAGGACAGATACGCAGTATTTT. The encoded protein is CASSLEGGRTDTQYF. V gene TRBV7-9 combines with J gene TRBJ2-3, with 7 bases aligning to TRBD2. CDR3 length equals 15 residues. Trimming cost V 1 base and J 3 bases; bases outside gene matches: 4. Germline CDR1 and CDR2: SEHNR and FQNEAQ (reference sequence).

About this clone: Different DNA sequences within this sample yield the same CDR3. The chain is built from TRBV28 and TRBJ1-2, with D hard to call. V lost 3 bases, J lost 2 bases, and 7 bases lay in between. This CDR3 is built from 13 residues. Germline V gene sequence: CDR1 MDHEN, CDR2 SYDVKM. CDR3 DNA: TGTGCCAGCAGTTTTCCGGGGAACTATGGCTACACCTTC. Translating it yields CASSFPGNYGYTF.

Comments on this clone: Within the sample, other DNA sequences also encode this same CDR3. This chain uses TRBV5-1 with TRBJ1-3; perhaps TRBD1 as D (6 bases). The germline V and J ends were trimmed by 0 bases and 2 bases, with 6 bases remaining between them. Germline values: CDR1 SGHRS, CDR2 YFSETQ. This CDR3 has 14 amino acids. The CDR3: CASSLGDTGNTIYF. DNA of the CDR3: TGCGCCAGCAGCTTGGGGGACACTGGAAACACCATATATTTT.

The chain combines TRBV9 with TRBJ2-2; 9 nucleotides agree with TRBD2. Trimming removed 4 bases from V and 8 bases from J; junction bases left unmatched: 12. Germline lookup yields CDR1 SGDLS and CDR2 YYNGEE. This CDR3 is built from 16 residues. The CDR3 reads CASSPRLAGVGGELFF. In nucleotides, the CDR3 is TGTGCCAGCAGCCCCCGATTAGCGGGAGTGGGTGGGGAGCTGTTTTTT.

The chain joins TRBV5-1 to TRBJ2-3; the D gene is possibly TRBD2 (6 bases). Trimming took off 0 bases at V and 2 bases at J, with 13 bases between the two ends. Germline CDR1 reads SGHRS; CDR2 reads YFSETQ. The CDR3 contains 16 residues. CDR3 loop: CASSLGVGGDTDTQYF. The CDR3 region has the DNA TGCGCCAGCAGCTTGGGTGTGGGAGGCGACACAGATACGCAGTATTTT.

This chain uses TRBV5-1 with TRBJ2-7; the D is unclear. The CDR3 extends over 14 amino acids. The V gene's germline CDR1 is SGHRS and CDR2 YFSETQ. The germline V and J ends were trimmed by 0 bases and 4 bases, with 11 bases remaining between them. The CDR3 nucleotides read TGCGCCAGCAGCTTGGGTCCTAACCAATACGAGCAGTACTTC. Amino acids: CASSLGPNQYEQYF. Full variable domain (rest looked up from reference TRBV5-1 and TRBJ2-7): KAGVTQTPRYLIKTRGQQVTLSCSPISGHRSVSWYQQTPGQGLQFLFEYFSETQRNKGNFPGRFSGRQFSNSRSEMNVSTLELGDSALYLCASSLGPNQYEQYFGPGTRLTVT.

CDR3: CASSNRDRDNEQFF. Here the CDR3 DNA reads TGTGCCAGCAGTAACCGGGACAGGGATAATGAGCAGTTCTTC. The chain is built from TRBV6-1 and TRBJ2-1, with 9 bases matching TRBD1. The junction had 6 bases not matched to a gene; V was cut back by 5 bases and J by 7 bases. Germline values: CDR1 MNHNS, CDR2 SASEGT. This CDR3 is built from 14 residues.

The chain is built from TRBV6-5 and TRBJ2-2; D is undetermined. The CDR3 runs to 14 residues. Germline V gene data show CDR1 as MNHEY and CDR2 as SVGAGI. Trimming cost V 4 bases and J 5 bases, with 11 bases left between them. This chain's CDR3 is CASSSETGTGELFF. CDR3 nucleotides: TGTGCCAGCAGTTCTGAGACTGGGACCGGGGAGCTGTTTTTT.

On this clone itself: Other nucleotide sequences from this sample produce the same CDR3. The chain links TRBV18 to TRBJ2-7; no clear D. Germline CDR1 is KGHSH and CDR2 is LQKENI. There are 13 residues in the CDR3. V dropped 2 bases and J dropped 1 base, with 6 bases sitting between them. DNA for the CDR3: TGTGCCAGCTCACCAGTACAGTCCTACGAGCAGTACTTC. It is translated as CASSPVQSYEQYF. Looking up the rest from reference TRBV18 and TRBJ2-7 gives the full variable domain: NAGVMQNPRHLVRRRGQEARLRCSPMKGHSHVYWYRQLPEEGLKFMVYLQKENIIDESGMPKERFSAEFPKEGPSILRIQQVVRGDSAAYFCASSPVQSYEQYFGPGTRLTVT.

V gene TRBV7-9 combines with J gene TRBJ2-3, with a tentative D call TRBD1 (5 bases). The CDR3 has 14 amino acids. Germline V gene sequence: CDR1 SEHNR, CDR2 FQNEAQ (reference sequence). V lost 4 bases, J lost 0 bases, and 8 bases lay in between. The CDR3 bases are TGTGCCAGCAGCTCGGACATTAGCACAGATACGCAGTATTTT. Translation gives CASSSDISTDTQYF.

The gene calls are TRBV5-1 and TRBJ2-1; D is possibly TRBD1 (6 bases). The CDR3 has 16 amino acids. CDR1 SGHRS and CDR2 YFSETQ come from the germline V gene. The ends were cut back, 7 bases at V and 6 bases at J, with 23 bases in the middle. DNA of the CDR3: TGCGCCAGCTGCCCAGGGGCCTCCTTTTCTGGCAATGAGCAGTTCTTC. Translating gives CASCPGASFSGNEQFF.

The chain couples TRBV5-1 to TRBJ2-5; 7 bases line up with TRBD1. This CDR3 is 15 amino acids long. Germline CDR1 reads SGHRS; CDR2 reads YFSETQ. V trimming: 4 bases; J trimming: 2 bases; junction bases outside the gene matches: 8. CDR3 nucleotide sequence: TGCGCCAGCAGCCCCGTAAGGGGACAGCAAGAGACCCAGTACTTC. Its protein product is CASSPVRGQQETQYF.

The chain recombines TRBV4-1 with TRBJ2-1; D may be TRBD1 (6 bases). Germline lookup yields CDR1 MGHRA and CDR2 YSYEKL. Trimming removed 1 base from V and 0 bases from J, with 13 bases in between. This CDR3 spans 17 amino acids. CDR3 loop: CASSQVQGSASYNEQFF. As DNA, the CDR3 is TGCGCCAGCAGCCAAGTCCAGGGGTCGGCCTCCTACAATGAGCAGTTCTTC.

The chain joins TRBV7-9 to TRBJ2-5, with D tentatively TRBD1 (5 bases). The J call is in doubt because the DNA end fits TRBJ2-7 better. In germline, CDR1 is SEHNR, CDR2 FQNEAQ (reference sequence). The CDR3 covers 14 residues. CDR3 amino acids: CASSKPGSSYEQYF. The CDR3 nucleotides read TGTGCCAGCAGTAAACCAGGGTCCTCCTACGAGCAGTACTTC.

CDR3 sequence (DNA): TGCGCCAGCAGCTTGTCGTGGGTCCCAGATACGCAGTATTTT. Translated: CASSLSWVPDTQYF. The chain joins TRBV5-1 to TRBJ2-3; D unresolved. This CDR3 region has 14 residues. Germline lookup yields CDR1 SGHRS and CDR2 YFSETQ. Trimming cost V 1 base and J 4 bases, with 10 bases left between them.

The chain links TRBV7-3 to TRBJ2-7; 7 bases line up with TRBD1. This CDR3 contains 15 residues. Trimming took 5 bases from V and 0 from J; bases not matched to a gene: 7. CDR1 is SGHTA, CDR2 FQGTGA, per germline. The CDR3: CASSPRGGDSYEQYF. For the CDR3, the DNA is TGTGCCAGCAGCCCCCGAGGGGGCGACTCCTACGAGCAGTACTTC.